This is a list of T cell receptor beta chains from one sample in a study of shared clonotypes between healthy human individuals. Here immunoSEQ multiplex PCR was the method, and the copy in TCRdb shows in-frame clones only, minus some. The sample lists 2.3 million or so clones; 85% to 95% were seen once. The specimen was naive CD4+ T cells from PBMCs. The receptors were sampled from a young man in good health. Some clones in this sample may be carry-over from other donors' samples. Both conserved end residues are part of each CDR3. A D gene is named only where the DNA matches it firmly. Clone size is not always given. Where it is, it says once, few, many or a class for expanded clones.

v_gene	abundance	d_gene	j_gene	CDR3nt	CDR3aa
TRBV30	-	TRBD2	TRBJ2-1	TGTGCCTGGAGTATCACTAGCGGAAACAATGAGCAGTTCTTC	CAWSITSGNNEQFF
TRBV5-8	-	-	TRBJ2-4	TGTGCCAGCAGCTTCAGGGAAAACATTCAGTACTTC	CASSFRENIQYF
TRBV28	once	-	TRBJ2-1	TGTGCCAGCAGTCCCGGGACTGTCGGCAGGGAGCAGTTCTTC	CASSPGTVGREQFF
TRBV18	-	-	TRBJ1-2	TGTGCCAGCTCACCACCTGTCAGTTTCTATGGCTACACCTTC	CASSPPVSFYGYTF
TRBV6-5	-	-	TRBJ1-1	TGTGCCAGCAGTTATGGCGGAGACACTGAAGCTTTCTTT	CASSYGGDTEAFF
TRBV5-5	-	TRBD2	TRBJ2-7	TGTGCCAGCAGCTATAGCGGGAGTAGGAACGAGCAGTACTTC	CASSYSGSRNEQYF
TRBV2	-	-	TRBJ2-2	TGTGCCAGCAGTGAAACAAACACCGGGGAGCTGTTTTTT	CASSETNTGELFF
TRBV7-3	-	TRBD2	TRBJ2-5	TGTGCCAGCAGCTTCATGAGGTGGGGACTAGCGCAAGAGACCCAGTACTTC	CASSFMRWGLAQETQYF
TRBV11-2	-	TRBD1	TRBJ2-5	TGTGCCAGCAGCGCAAATCACAGGGGGCCGCGGGAGACCCAGTACTTC	CASSANHRGPRETQYF
TRBV5-1	-	-	TRBJ2-3	TGCGCCAGCAGGGTGGGCGATTCCCTCGGTACGCAGTATTTT	CASRVGDSLGTQYF